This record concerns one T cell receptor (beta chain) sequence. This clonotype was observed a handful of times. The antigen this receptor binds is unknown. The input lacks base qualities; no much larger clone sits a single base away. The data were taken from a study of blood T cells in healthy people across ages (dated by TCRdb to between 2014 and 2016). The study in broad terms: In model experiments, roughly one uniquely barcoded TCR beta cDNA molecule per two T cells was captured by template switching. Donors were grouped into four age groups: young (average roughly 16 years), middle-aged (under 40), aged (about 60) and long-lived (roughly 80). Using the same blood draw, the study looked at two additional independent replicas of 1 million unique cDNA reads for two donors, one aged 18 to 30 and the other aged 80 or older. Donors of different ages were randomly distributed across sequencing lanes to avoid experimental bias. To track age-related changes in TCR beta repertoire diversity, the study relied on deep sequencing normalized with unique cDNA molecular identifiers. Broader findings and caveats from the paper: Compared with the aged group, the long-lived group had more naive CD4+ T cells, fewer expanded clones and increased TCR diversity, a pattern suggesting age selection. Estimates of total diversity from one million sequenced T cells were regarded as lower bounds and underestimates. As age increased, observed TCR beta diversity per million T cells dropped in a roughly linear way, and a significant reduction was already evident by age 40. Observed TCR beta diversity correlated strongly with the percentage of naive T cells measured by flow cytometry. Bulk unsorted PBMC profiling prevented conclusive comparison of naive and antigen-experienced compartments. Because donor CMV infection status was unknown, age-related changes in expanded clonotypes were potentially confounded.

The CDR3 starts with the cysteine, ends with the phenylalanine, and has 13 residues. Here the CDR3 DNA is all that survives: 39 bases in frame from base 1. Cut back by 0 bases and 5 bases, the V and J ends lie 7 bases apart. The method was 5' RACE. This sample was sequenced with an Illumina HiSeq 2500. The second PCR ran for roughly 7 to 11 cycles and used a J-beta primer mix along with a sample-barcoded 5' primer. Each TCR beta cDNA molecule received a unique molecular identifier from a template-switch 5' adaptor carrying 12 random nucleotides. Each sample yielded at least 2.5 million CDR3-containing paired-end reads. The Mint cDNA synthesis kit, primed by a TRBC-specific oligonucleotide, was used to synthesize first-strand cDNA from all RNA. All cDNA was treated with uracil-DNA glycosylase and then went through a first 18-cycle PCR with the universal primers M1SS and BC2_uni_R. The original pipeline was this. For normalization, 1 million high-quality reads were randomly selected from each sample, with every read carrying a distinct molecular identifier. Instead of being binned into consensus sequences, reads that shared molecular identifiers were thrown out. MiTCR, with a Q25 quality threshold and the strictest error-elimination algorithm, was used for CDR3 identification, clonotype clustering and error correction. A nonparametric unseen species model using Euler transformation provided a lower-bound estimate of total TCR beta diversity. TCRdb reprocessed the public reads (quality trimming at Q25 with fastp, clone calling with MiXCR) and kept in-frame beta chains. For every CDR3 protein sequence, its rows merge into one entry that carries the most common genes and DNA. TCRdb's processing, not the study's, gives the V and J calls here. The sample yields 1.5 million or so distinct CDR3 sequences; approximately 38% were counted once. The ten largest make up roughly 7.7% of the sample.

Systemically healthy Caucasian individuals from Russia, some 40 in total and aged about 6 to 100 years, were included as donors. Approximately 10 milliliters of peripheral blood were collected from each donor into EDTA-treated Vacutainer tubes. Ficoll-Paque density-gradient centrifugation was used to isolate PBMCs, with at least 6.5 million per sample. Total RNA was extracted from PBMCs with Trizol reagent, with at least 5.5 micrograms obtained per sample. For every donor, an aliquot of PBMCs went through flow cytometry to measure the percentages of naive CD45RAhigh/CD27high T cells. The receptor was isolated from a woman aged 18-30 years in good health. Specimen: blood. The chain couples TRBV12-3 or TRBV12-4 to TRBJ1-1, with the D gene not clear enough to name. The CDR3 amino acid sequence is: CASSLALPTEAFF. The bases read TGTGCCAGCAGTTTAGCGCTACCGACTGAAGCTTTCTTT.